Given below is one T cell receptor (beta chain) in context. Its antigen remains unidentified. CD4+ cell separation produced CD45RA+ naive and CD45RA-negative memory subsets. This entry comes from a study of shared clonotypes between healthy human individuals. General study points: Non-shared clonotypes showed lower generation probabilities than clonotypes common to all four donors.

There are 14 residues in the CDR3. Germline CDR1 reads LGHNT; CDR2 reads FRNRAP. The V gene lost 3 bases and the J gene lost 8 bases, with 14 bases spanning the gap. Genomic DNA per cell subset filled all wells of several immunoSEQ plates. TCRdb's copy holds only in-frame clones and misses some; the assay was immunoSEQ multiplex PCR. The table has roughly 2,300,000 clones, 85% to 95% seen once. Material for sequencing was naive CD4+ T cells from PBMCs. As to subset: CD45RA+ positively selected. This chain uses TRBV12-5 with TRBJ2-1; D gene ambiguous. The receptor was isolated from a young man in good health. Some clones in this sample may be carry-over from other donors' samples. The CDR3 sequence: CASGFDLGTDEQFF. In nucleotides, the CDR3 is TGTGCTAGTGGTTTTGACTTGGGCACAGATGAGCAGTTCTTC.